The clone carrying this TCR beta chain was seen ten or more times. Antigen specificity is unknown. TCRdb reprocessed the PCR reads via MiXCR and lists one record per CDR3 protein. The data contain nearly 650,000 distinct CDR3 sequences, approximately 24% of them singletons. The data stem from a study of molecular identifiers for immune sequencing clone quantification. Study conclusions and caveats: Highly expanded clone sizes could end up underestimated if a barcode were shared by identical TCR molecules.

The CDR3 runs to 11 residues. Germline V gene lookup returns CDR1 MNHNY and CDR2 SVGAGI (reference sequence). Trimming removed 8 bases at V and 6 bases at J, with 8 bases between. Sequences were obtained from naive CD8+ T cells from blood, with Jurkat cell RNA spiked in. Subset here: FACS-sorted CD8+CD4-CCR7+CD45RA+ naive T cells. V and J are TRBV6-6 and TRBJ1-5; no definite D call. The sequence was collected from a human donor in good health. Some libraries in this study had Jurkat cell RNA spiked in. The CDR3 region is CASGLSQPQHF. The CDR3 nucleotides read TGTGCCAGCGGCTTAAGTCAGCCCCAGCATTTT.